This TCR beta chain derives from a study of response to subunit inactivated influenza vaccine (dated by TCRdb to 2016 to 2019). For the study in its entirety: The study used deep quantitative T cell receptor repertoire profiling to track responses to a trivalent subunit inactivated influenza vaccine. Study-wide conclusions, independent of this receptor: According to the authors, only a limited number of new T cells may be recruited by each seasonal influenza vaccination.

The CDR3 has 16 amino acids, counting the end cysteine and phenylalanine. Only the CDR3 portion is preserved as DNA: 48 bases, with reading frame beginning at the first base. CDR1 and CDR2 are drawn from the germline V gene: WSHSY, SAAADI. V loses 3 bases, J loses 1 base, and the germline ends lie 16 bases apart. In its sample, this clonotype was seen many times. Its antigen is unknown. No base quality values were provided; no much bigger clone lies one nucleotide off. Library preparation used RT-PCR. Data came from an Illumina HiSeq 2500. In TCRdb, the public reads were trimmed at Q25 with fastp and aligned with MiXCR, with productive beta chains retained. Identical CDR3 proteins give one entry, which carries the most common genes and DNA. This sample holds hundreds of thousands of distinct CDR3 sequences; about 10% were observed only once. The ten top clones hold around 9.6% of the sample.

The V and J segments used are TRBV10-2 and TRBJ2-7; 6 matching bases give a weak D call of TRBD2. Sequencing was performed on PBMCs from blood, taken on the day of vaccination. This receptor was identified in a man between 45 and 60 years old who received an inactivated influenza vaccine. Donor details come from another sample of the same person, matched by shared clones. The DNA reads TGCGCCAGCAGTGACCCTCGGGGGACGGGATCCTACGAGCAGTACTTC. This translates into CASSDPRGTGSYEQYF.